Listed here are 29 T cell receptor beta chains from one sample, sequenced in a study of cytomegalovirus exposure and HLA in healthy donors. TCRdb's table, derived via immunoSEQ multiplex PCR, lists solely in-frame clones and lacks some. The sample records a few hundred thousand clones, just over 85% being singletons. Sample: PBMCs. The receptor source for this set is a woman under 30 in good health and CMV-seronegative.

The chain links TRBV27 to TRBJ2-7, with no clear D. Looked up from germline, CDR1 is MNHEY and CDR2 is SMNVEV (reference sequence). V was pared by 7 bases and J by 2 bases, with 9 bases between. CDR3 length: 12 amino acids. CDR3 protein: CASKQPPYEQYF. CDR3 bases: TGTGCCAGCAAACAGCCCCCCTACGAGCAGTACTTC.

The gene calls are TRBV6-1 and TRBJ1-1, with TRBD1 as a possible D gene (5 bases). CDR3 size: 14 residues. Trimming removed 6 bases at V and 4 bases at J, with 15 bases between. Germline lookup yields CDR1 MNHNS and CDR2 SASEGT. The chain's CDR3 is CASSLTGTSTEAFF. The CDR3 DNA reads as TGTGCCAGCAGCCTTACAGGAACCTCCACTGAAGCTTTCTTT.

The chain links TRBV4-2 to TRBJ1-1, with D possibly TRBD1 on 6 matching bases. V was cut by 7 bases and J by 8 bases, with 17 bases left in between. Germline V gives CDR1 LGHNA, CDR2 YNFKEQ. The CDR3 length is 13 residues. CDR3 nucleotide sequence: TGTGCCAGCACGGTTCAGGGGCCCAGGGAAGCTTTCTTT. It yields the protein CASTVQGPREAFF.

This chain uses TRBV27 with TRBJ1-4; 9 positions match TRBD1. The CDR3 has 13 amino acids. J gave up 12 bases and V 4 bases, and 6 bases lay outside the gene matches. Germline CDR1 MNHEY, CDR2 SMNVEV (reference sequence). CDR3 nucleotide sequence: TGTGCCAGCAGTTCAGGACAGGGGTTGGAACTGTTTTTT. Protein product: CASSSGQGLELFF. The complete variable domain, with remaining parts taken from reference TRBV27 and TRBJ1-4, reads EAQVTQNPRYLITVTGKKLTVTCSQNMNHEYMSWYRQDPGLGLRQIYYSMNVEVTDKGDVPEGYKVSRKEKRNFPLILESPSPNQTSLYFCASSSGQGLELFFGSGTQLSVL.

V is TRBV4-1 and J is TRBJ1-1; 7 bases map to TRBD1. The length of the CDR3 is 16 residues. V lost 1 base, J lost 1 base, and 6 bases stayed unmatched. CDR1 and CDR2 from the germline V gene are MGHRA and YSYEKL. In DNA, the CDR3 is TGCGCCAGCAGCCAAGGGGCAGGGGGGAGGAACACTGAAGCTTTCTTT. Its protein product is CASSQGAGGRNTEAFF.

Remarks on this clone: At one end the junction does not follow the germline gene, possibly because of a read error. V gene TRBV7-7 combines with J gene TRBJ2-5; TRBD1 agrees at 8 bases. CDR3 length equals 13 residues. Germline V lookup: CDR1 SSHAT, CDR2 FNYEAQ (reference sequence). The CDR3 DNA sequence: TGTGCTAGCAGCGCCGGACAGGGAGGGACCCAGTACTTC. Protein: CASSAGQGGTQYF.

The chain employs TRBV5-1 and TRBJ2-7; TRBD1 agrees at 10 bases. This CDR3 has 15 amino acids. With V trimmed by 4 bases and J by 2 bases, 6 bases remained unmatched. Looked up from germline, CDR1 is SGHRS and CDR2 is YFSETQ. In nucleotides, the CDR3 is TGCGCCAGCAGCCCCGGGACAGGGGTTCCCTACGAGCAGTACTTC. Amino acids: CASSPGTGVPYEQYF.

V gene TRBV27 combines with J gene TRBJ2-7, with D unresolved. The CDR3 contains 14 residues. Trimming removed 6 bases at V and 3 bases at J, with 15 bases between. CDR1 MNHEY and CDR2 SMNVEV come from the germline V gene (reference sequence). The DNA for the CDR3 is TGTGCCAGCAGCCAAGCCCATCAGGACTACGAGCAGTACTTC. This translates into CASSQAHQDYEQYF.

This chain joins TRBV5-6 and TRBJ2-7; 11 nucleotides agree with TRBD1. J was trimmed by 6 bases and V by 2 bases; bases with no gene match: 7. Germline lookup yields CDR1 SGHDT and CDR2 YYEEEE. The CDR3 is made up of 15 amino acids. CDR3 amino acids: CASSFGQGAVREQYF. In DNA form, the CDR3 reads TGTGCCAGCAGCTTCGGACAGGGGGCAGTACGCGAGCAGTACTTC.

This rearrangement joins TRBV29-1 to TRBJ2-7; 8 bases agree with TRBD1. CDR1 and CDR2 from the germline V gene are SQVTM and ANQGSEA. After removal of 6 bases from V and 2 bases from J, the junction contained 9 bases not matched to a gene. There are 14 residues in the CDR3. In DNA form, the CDR3 reads TGCAGCGTCCTAGGACAGGGAAGCCCCTACGAGCAGTACTTC. Its translation is CSVLGQGSPYEQYF.

The rearrangement uses TRBV5-1 and TRBJ1-1; 11 nucleotides match TRBD1. J lost 10 bases, V lost 4 bases, and 6 bases had no gene match. This CDR3 region has 13 residues. The germline V gene encodes CDR1 SGHRS and CDR2 YFSETQ. As DNA, the CDR3 is TGCGCCAGCAGCCCCGGACAGGGGGCCGGAGCTTTCTTT. This translates into CASSPGQGAGAFF.

The chain joins TRBV28 to TRBJ1-5; 8 positions agree with TRBD1. Germline CDR1 is MDHEN and CDR2 is SYDVKM. Trimming cost V 0 bases and J 0 bases; bases outside gene matches: 13. This CDR3 is 20 amino acids long. This chain's CDR3 is CASSLWGATGVVYSNQPQHF. The CDR3 region has the DNA TGTGCCAGCAGTTTATGGGGGGCGACAGGGGTGGTCTATAGCAATCAGCCCCAGCATTTT.

V and J are TRBV7-2 and TRBJ1-3; D might be TRBD1 (5 bases). The V gene lost 5 bases and the J gene lost 2 bases, with 10 bases spanning the gap. This CDR3 is built from 14 residues. CDR1 is SGHTA and CDR2 is FQGNSA in the germline V gene. The CDR3 loop is CASSTGFTGNTIYF. The CDR3 region has the DNA TGTGCCAGCAGCACAGGCTTTACTGGAAACACCATATATTTT.

The chain links TRBV4-3 to TRBJ2-7; TRBD1 aligns across 8 bases. CDR1 and CDR2 (germline): LGHNA, YSLEER. Trimming cost V 5 bases and J 7 bases; bases outside gene matches: 10. The CDR3 contains 14 residues. The CDR3 loop reads CASSTRQGLGEQYF. The CDR3 coding sequence is TGCGCCAGCAGCACCCGACAGGGGTTGGGGGAGCAGTACTTC.

The chain employs TRBV5-1 and TRBJ2-1; 10 positions agree with TRBD2. V was pared by 4 bases and J by 9 bases, with 10 bases of the junction left unmatched. Germline V CDR1 and CDR2: SGHRS, YFSETQ. CDR3 length: 15 amino acids. The CDR3 DNA reads TGCGCCAGCAGCCTGTCTCTAGCGGGAGAAGGTGAGCAGTTCTTC. It is translated as CASSLSLAGEGEQFF.

In this sample, this clone turned up once. The chain uses TRBV4-2 and TRBJ1-1; weak D call: TRBD1 (5 bases). The CDR3 has 16 amino acids. Germline CDR1 LGHNA, CDR2 YNFKEQ. Trimming shortened V by 0 bases and J by 7 bases, and 18 bases separated the two germline ends. The CDR3, as DNA: TGTGCCAGCAGCCAAGATAGGGGACGGGAGTCTAATGAAGCTTTCTTT. Its protein is CASSQDRGRESNEAFF.

The rearrangement uses TRBV25-1 and TRBJ2-7, with a tentative D call TRBD2 (6 bases). The CDR3 consists of 12 residues. Germline V gene lookup returns CDR1 MGHDK and CDR2 SYGVNS. V was shortened by 10 bases and J by 4 bases, with 14 bases between the two germline ends. The CDR3 region is CATLADSYEQYF. The CDR3 region has the DNA TGTGCCACCTTAGCGGATTCATACGAGCAGTACTTC.

On this clone: The same CDR3 also results from other DNA sequences found in this sample. As DNA, the CDR3 is TGTGCCAGCAGTTTATCGAAGGGGGCCTACGAGCAGTACTTC. Protein product: CASSLSKGAYEQYF. The J gene is TRBJ2-7, the V gene TRBV27; possible D gene TRBD1, 6 bases. This CDR3 spans 14 amino acids. Germline loops: CDR1 MNHEY, CDR2 SMNVEV (reference sequence). V shed 0 bases and J shed 2 bases, with 8 bases lying between them.

This clone has a handful of counts. The chain uses TRBV6-5 and TRBJ2-7, with D perhaps matching TRBD1 (5 bases). Deletions cut 7 bases from V and 5 bases from J, with 15 bases between. The CDR3 is 13 residues long. Germline CDR1 reads MNHEY; CDR2 reads SVGAGI. The CDR3 loop reads CASTRTPRDEQYF. DNA for the CDR3: TGTGCCAGCACCAGGACACCGCGCGACGAGCAGTACTTC.

This sequence joins TRBV10-3 and TRBJ2-7, with a possible D match to TRBD1 (6 bases). Germline assignment: CDR1 ENHRY and CDR2 SYGVKD. The CDR3 has 14 residues. The germline V and J ends were trimmed by 6 bases and 0 bases, with 12 bases remaining between them. DNA for the CDR3: TGTGCCATCAGAAATACAGGGAACTCCTACGAGCAGTACTTC. Translation gives CAIRNTGNSYEQYF.

At least ten counts were recorded for this clone. Other nucleotide sequences in the sample specify the same CDR3. The V and J genes are TRBV4-3 and TRBJ2-7; possibly TRBD2 for D (5 bases). Per germline, CDR1 LGHNA and CDR2 YSLEER. The V end lost 0 bases, the J end lost 5 bases, and 11 bases lay between the germline ends. The CDR3 contains 14 residues. The CDR3 DNA follows: TGCGCCAGCAGCCAAGATTGGCTAGCAAACGAGCAGTACTTC. Encoded protein: CASSQDWLANEQYF.

Worth noting for this clone: At the DNA level, this CDR3 is encoded by other sequences in the same sample as well. The chain uses TRBV6-5 and TRBJ1-1, with D possibly matching TRBD1 (6 bases). Germline values: CDR1 MNHEY, CDR2 SVGAGI. The ends were cut back, 0 bases at V and 5 bases at J, with 13 bases in the middle. The CDR3 is made up of 15 amino acids. This chain's CDR3 is CASSYSGGGGTEAFF. CDR3 nucleotides: TGTGCCAGCAGTTACTCGGGAGGGGGGGGGACTGAAGCTTTCTTT.

The chain links TRBV7-2 to TRBJ2-5, with 7 bases that match TRBD1. The CDR3 loop spans 16 amino acids. V was clipped by 5 bases and J by 5 bases; unmatched bases: 14. Germline values: CDR1 SGHTA, CDR2 FQGNSA. CDR3 bases: TGTGCCAGCAGCAACGCCATCGGGACAGCGAGGGAGACCCAGTACTTC. Residues: CASSNAIGTARETQYF.

J is TRBJ1-5 and V is TRBV2, with D possibly matching TRBD1 (5 bases). V was cut by 8 bases and J by 6 bases, with 20 bases left in between. The germline V gene encodes CDR1 SNHLY and CDR2 FYNNEI. The CDR3 is 15 amino acids. This CDR3 reads CASSPEGLSGQPQHF. CDR3 DNA: TGTGCCAGCTCACCAGAGGGGCTTAGCGGTCAGCCCCAGCATTTT. Drawing the rest from reference TRBV2 and TRBJ1-5, the complete variable domain is EPEVTQTPSHQVTQMGQEVILRCVPISNHLYFYWYRQILGQKVEFLVSFYNNEISEKSEIFDDQFSVERPDGSNFTLKIRSTKLEDSAMYFCASSPEGLSGQPQHFGDGTRLSIL.

This clone has only a few counts. The chain is built from TRBV28 and TRBJ2-5; weak D call: TRBD2 (6 bases). The CDR3 runs 14 residues. CDR1 and CDR2 from the germline V gene are MDHEN and SYDVKM. V was trimmed by 6 bases and J by 4 bases, leaving 15 bases between them. The CDR3 reads CASSGSQIPETQYF. The DNA of the CDR3 is TGTGCCAGCAGCGGGAGTCAGATTCCAGAGACCCAGTACTTC.

This chain connects TRBV7-2 to TRBJ2-5; D is perhaps TRBD1 (6 bases). Germline-derived CDR1 and CDR2 are SGHTA and FQGNSA. This CDR3 is built from 14 residues. Trimming took 4 bases from V and 3 from J, leaving 12 bases between them. CDR3 protein: CASSSSRTEETQYF. For the CDR3, the DNA is TGTGCCAGCAGCTCCTCCAGGACAGAAGAGACCCAGTACTTC.

V and J are TRBV27 and TRBJ1-1; TRBD1 matches 9 bases. The CDR3 runs to 16 residues. Trimming removed 5 bases from V and 9 bases from J; junction bases left unmatched: 16. Germline lookup yields CDR1 MNHEY and CDR2 SMNVEV (reference sequence). The chain's CDR3 is CASSGTGTGLAGQAFF. For the CDR3, the DNA is TGTGCCAGCAGTGGGACCGGGACAGGGTTAGCTGGGCAAGCTTTCTTT.

This clone has only a few counts. CDR3 DNA sequence: TGTGCCAGCAGCCCCCGTTGGGCAGGCGAGGAGCAGTACTTC. It encodes CASSPRWAGEEQYF. The chain recombines TRBV7-9 with TRBJ2-7; D gene unclear. The CDR3 length is 14 residues. Germline V gene data show CDR1 as SEHNR and CDR2 as FQNEAQ (reference sequence). Trimming pared 5 bases from V and 7 bases from J, leaving 18 bases between.

This chain connects TRBV4-3 to TRBJ2-7, with D maybe TRBD2 (7 bases). CDR1 LGHNA and CDR2 YSLEER come from the germline V gene. Trimming shortened V by 0 bases and J by 4 bases, and 16 bases separated the two germline ends. This CDR3 spans 16 amino acids. CDR3 loop: CASSQDRGGVLYEQYF. CDR3 DNA: TGCGCCAGCAGCCAAGATAGAGGGGGGGTTCTATACGAGCAGTACTTC.